The next 29 T cell receptor beta chains were all read from a single sample in a study of blood T cell repertoires in COVID-19. Sequencing used immunoSEQ multiplex PCR; TCRdb keeps in-frame clones, though not all of them. The repertoire holds about 99,000 clones, with over 75% as singletons. The sequenced sample consisted of peripheral blood. The receptors derive from a human donor in a cohort sampled during active COVID-19.

V usage is TRBV5-6 and J usage is TRBJ2-5; D is unclear. With 3 bases removed from V and 3 bases from J, the gap between germline ends came to 15 bases. This CDR3 is 15 amino acids long. The V gene's germline CDR1 is SGHDT and CDR2 YYEEEE. The CDR3 region has the DNA TGTGCCAGCAGCTCGGTCGGTGGTAGTAAAGAGACCCAGTACTTC. Amino acids: CASSSVGGSKETQYF.

The chain uses TRBV28 and TRBJ2-1, with D unresolved. CDR1 MDHEN and CDR2 SYDVKM come from the germline V gene. This CDR3 spans 11 amino acids. Trimming cost V 6 bases and J 9 bases, with 9 bases left between them. This CDR3 reads CASSPLREQFF. CDR3 DNA: TGTGCCAGCAGCCCCCTTCGTGAGCAGTTCTTC.

V is TRBV6-2 or TRBV6-3 and J is TRBJ2-5; D ambiguous. The germline CDR1 and CDR2 sequences are MNHEY and SVGEGT. V lost 6 bases to trimming and J lost 2 bases, with 10 bases between them. The CDR3 loop spans 13 amino acids. The CDR3 spells CASRPTAQETQYF. DNA of the CDR3: TGTGCCAGCAGGCCTACAGCTCAAGAGACCCAGTACTTC.

The V gene is TRBV19, the J gene TRBJ2-7, with 9 positions matching TRBD1. V shed 4 bases and J 3 bases; nucleotides not matched to a gene: 4. The length of the CDR3 is 14 residues. Germline V gene sequence: CDR1 LNHDA, CDR2 SQIVND (reference sequence). CDR3 amino acids: CASSTGTGFYEQYF. In DNA form, the CDR3 reads TGTGCCAGTAGTACAGGGACAGGGTTCTACGAGCAGTACTTC.

The V call is TRBV5-4, the J call TRBJ2-7; TRBD2 matches 10 bases. CDR1 is SGHNT and CDR2 is YYREEE in the germline V gene (reference sequence). The CDR3 length is 16 residues. Trimming cost V 0 bases and J 9 bases; bases outside gene matches: 12. The CDR3 coding sequence is TGTGCCAGCAGCTTGGCCTTAGCGGGGGGATCAGGATGGCAGTACTTC. As protein: CASSLALAGGSGWQYF. The full variable domain, its missing parts supplied by reference TRBV5-4 and TRBJ2-7, is ETGVTQSPTHLIKTRGQQVTLRCSSQSGHNTVSWYQQALGQGPQFIFQYYREEENGRGNFPPRFSGLQFPNYSSELNVNALELDDSALYLCASSLALAGGSGWQYFGPGTRLTVT.

The genes are TRBV19 and TRBJ2-3, with TRBD2 identical over 14 bases. J gave up 2 bases and V 5 bases, and 6 bases lay outside the gene matches. CDR3 length: 17 residues. The germline gives CDR1 LNHDA, CDR2 SQIVND (reference sequence). CDR3 region: CASSVGLAGGSTDTQYF. The CDR3 coding sequence is TGTGCCAGTAGTGTCGGACTAGCGGGGGGATCCACAGATACGCAGTATTTT.

The chain employs TRBV27 and TRBJ2-3; TRBD2 matches at 9 bases. The CDR3 runs to 16 residues. J gave up 8 bases and V 3 bases, and 12 bases lay outside the gene matches. CDR1 is MNHEY and CDR2 is SMNVEV in the germline V gene (reference sequence). CDR3 in DNA: TGTGCCAGCAGTTTGGGCGGGAGGGGAGTTTCGGCTACGCAGTATTTT. Amino acids: CASSLGGRGVSATQYF.

The chain recombines TRBV9 with TRBJ2-3; TRBD1 is a possible D gene (5 bases). V was shortened by 0 bases and J by 0 bases, with 8 bases between the two germline ends. The CDR3 runs to 15 residues. Germline V gene sequence: CDR1 SGDLS, CDR2 YYNGEE. The CDR3 protein is CASSVAGASTDTQYF. The CDR3 DNA follows: TGTGCCAGCAGCGTAGCTGGGGCTAGCACAGATACGCAGTATTTT.

This chain joins TRBV7-9 and TRBJ1-1; D is uncertain. Looked up from germline, CDR1 is SEHNR and CDR2 is FQNEAQ (reference sequence). The CDR3 runs to 17 residues. Trimming stripped 6 bases from V and 4 bases from J, with 24 bases between. The CDR3 sequence: CASRAAGEGFFGTEAFF. Written as DNA, the CDR3 is TGTGCCAGCAGGGCAGCCGGGGAGGGATTTTTTGGCACTGAAGCTTTCTTT.

This chain uses TRBV25-1 with TRBJ1-5, with 8 bases aligning to TRBD1. The CDR3 is made up of 18 amino acids. Germline CDR1 reads MGHDK; CDR2 reads SYGVNS. Trimming at V came to 1 base and at J to 2 bases, leaving 10 bases not matched to a gene. CDR3 DNA sequence: TGTGCCAGCAGTGAATCCGGCAGGGGGCGGGAAGGCAATCAGCCCCAGCATTTT. Translated: CASSESGRGREGNQPQHF.

The genes are TRBV7-6 and TRBJ1-6, with a possible D match to TRBD1 (5 bases). The length of the CDR3 is 15 residues. Germline V gives CDR1 SGHVS, CDR2 FNYEAQ. The V end lost 4 bases, the J end lost 9 bases, and 16 bases lay between the germline ends. The CDR3 sequence is CASSSPDILGSPLHF. The CDR3 DNA reads as TGTGCCAGCAGCTCTCCGGACATTTTAGGTTCACCCCTCCACTTT.

The chain is built from TRBV30 and TRBJ1-4, with no clear D. Looked up from germline, CDR1 is GTSNPN and CDR2 is SVGIG (reference sequence). V dropped 0 bases and J dropped 11 bases, with 10 bases sitting between them. The CDR3 length is 12 residues. In DNA form, the CDR3 reads TGTGCCTGGAGTGTAGGAGGAGACAAACTGTTTTTT. Residues: CAWSVGGDKLFF.

V is TRBV7-2 and J is TRBJ1-5; D gene unclear. This CDR3 has 14 amino acids. V shed 3 bases and J shed 11 bases, with 17 bases lying between them. The germline V gene has CDR1 SGHTA and CDR2 FQGNSA. Here the CDR3 reads CASSFGGVRKSQHF. In nucleotides, the CDR3 is TGTGCCAGCAGCTTTGGCGGGGTGAGGAAGTCCCAGCATTTT.

This chain links TRBV9 with TRBJ2-1; the match to TRBD2 covers 10 bases. Trimming cost V 5 bases and J 8 bases; bases outside gene matches: 10. The CDR3 is 15 amino acids. CDR1 and CDR2 (germline): SGDLS, YYNGEE. The CDR3 loop reads CASRGARLAGHEQFF. CDR3 in DNA: TGTGCCAGCAGGGGGGCGAGACTAGCGGGCCATGAGCAGTTCTTC. The variable domain in full, completed from reference TRBV9 and TRBJ2-1, reads DSGVTQTPKHLITATGQRVTLRCSPRSGDLSVYWYQQSLDQGLQFLIQYYNGEERAKGNILERFSAQQFPDLHSELNLSSLELGDSALYFCASRGARLAGHEQFFGPGTRLTVL.

The chain links TRBV14 to TRBJ2-2; D possibly corresponds to TRBD1 (6 bases). The CDR3 is 13 amino acids. The V gene's germline CDR1 is SGHDN and CDR2 FVKESK. The germline V and J ends were trimmed by 4 bases and 6 bases, with 9 bases remaining between them. CDR3 sequence: CASSRYRAGELFF. CDR3 DNA: TGTGCCAGCAGCCGATACAGGGCCGGGGAGCTGTTTTTT.

The chain carries TRBV24-1 and TRBJ1-4, with 9 bases that match TRBD1. Trimming cost V 4 bases and J 5 bases; bases outside gene matches: 4. Germline CDR1 is KGHDR and CDR2 is SFDVKD. This CDR3 spans 15 amino acids. The CDR3 is CATSESGTGNEKLFF. CDR3 nucleotides: TGTGCCACCAGTGAGTCCGGGACAGGGAATGAAAAACTGTTTTTT.

This clone was found once. The rearrangement uses TRBV6-5 and TRBJ1-1; D uncertain. This CDR3 contains 12 residues. Germline-derived CDR1 and CDR2 are MNHEY and SVGAGI. V was pared by 6 bases and J by 6 bases, with 11 bases between. CDR3 amino acids: CASSPDNSEAFF. DNA for the CDR3: TGTGCCAGCAGCCCCGACAATTCTGAAGCTTTCTTT.

V gene TRBV2 combines with J gene TRBJ2-5; the match to TRBD2 covers 8 bases. The trim removed 5 bases at V and 5 bases at J, leaving 7 bases unmatched. This CDR3 contains 14 residues. Germline V CDR1 and CDR2: SNHLY, FYNNEI. For the CDR3, the DNA is TGTGCCAGCAGTTACTCGACTAGCGATGAGACCCAGTACTTC. It specifies CASSYSTSDETQYF.

The chain links TRBV5-1 to TRBJ2-7; TRBD1 is a possible D gene (5 bases). Trimming took 3 bases from V and 5 from J, leaving 9 bases between them. Germline values: CDR1 SGHRS, CDR2 YFSETQ. This CDR3 has 12 residues. CDR3 DNA sequence: TGCGCCAGCAGCTCCCAGGGTAACGAGCAGTACTTC. Its translation is CASSSQGNEQYF.

The V gene is TRBV6-2 or TRBV6-3, the J gene TRBJ2-7; 9 nucleotides align to TRBD2. The trim removed 0 bases at V and 2 bases at J, leaving 5 bases unmatched. Looked up from germline, CDR1 is MNHEY and CDR2 is SVGEGT. The CDR3 is 16 amino acids. The CDR3 DNA sequence: TGTGCCAGCAGTTACTCTGGTAGCGGGAGCCCCTACGAGCAGTACTTC. It encodes CASSYSGSGSPYEQYF.

The chain couples TRBV5-1 to TRBJ1-2, with TRBD1 identical over 8 bases. The CDR3 covers 14 residues. Germline V gene sequence: CDR1 SGHRS, CDR2 YFSETQ. The junction had 7 bases not matched to a gene; V was cut back by 2 bases and J by 7 bases. CDR3 region: CASSFGQGEGGYTF. The CDR3, as DNA: TGCGCCAGCAGCTTCGGACAGGGAGAAGGTGGCTACACCTTC.

The rearrangement joins TRBV11-3 to TRBJ2-1; a weak D match, TRBD2 (5 bases). CDR1 and CDR2 from the germline V gene are SGHNT and YENEEA. V lost 8 bases and J lost 5, with 13 bases in between. The CDR3 contains 13 residues. The DNA for the CDR3 is TGTGCCAGCTCCTCCGCGGGCGACAATGAGCAGTTCTTC. Translated: CASSSAGDNEQFF. The variable domain in full, completed from reference TRBV11-3 and TRBJ2-1, reads EAGVVQSPRYKIIEKKQPVAFWCNPISGHNTLYWYLQNLGQGPELLIRYENEEAVDDSQLPKDRFSAERLKGVDSTLKIQPAELGDSAVYLCASSSAGDNEQFFGPGTRLTVL.

DNA for the CDR3: TGTGCCAGCAGTGAAGTGCTAGCGGGAGGAAAAGAGACCCAGTACTTC. It encodes CASSEVLAGGKETQYF. The rearrangement links TRBV6-1 to TRBJ2-5; 11 positions agree with TRBD2. Trimming removed 1 base from V and 3 bases from J; junction bases left unmatched: 4. The CDR3 is made up of 16 amino acids. Germline assignment: CDR1 MNHNS and CDR2 SASEGT.

The chain has TRBV3-1 (or the pseudogene TRBV3-2) and TRBJ1-6; D remains ambiguous. This CDR3 comprises 16 residues. The V end lost 0 bases, the J end lost 4 bases, and 10 bases lay between the germline ends. Germline loops: CDR1 LGHDT, CDR2 YNNKEL (reference sequence). The CDR3 sequence: CASSQELWTYNSPLHF. For the CDR3, the DNA is TGTGCCAGCAGCCAAGAGCTCTGGACTTATAATTCACCCCTCCACTTT.

The gene calls are TRBV29-1 and TRBJ1-2, with TRBD1 as a possible D gene (5 bases). V lost 3 bases and J lost 4, with 18 bases in between. Germline CDR1 is SQVTM and CDR2 is ANQGSEA. This CDR3 comprises 15 residues. This CDR3 is CSVDSRQGGGYGYTF. The CDR3 DNA is TGCAGCGTTGACTCCAGGCAGGGAGGCGGCTATGGCTACACCTTC.

The V call is TRBV7-3, the J call TRBJ2-4; possibly TRBD2 for D (5 bases). The CDR3 consists of 13 residues. With 2 bases removed from V and 6 bases from J, the gap between germline ends came to 8 bases. Per germline, CDR1 SGHTA and CDR2 FQGTGA. The CDR3, as DNA: TGTGCCAGCAGCTTAGAACGGGGAAACATTCAGTACTTC. Translating it yields CASSLERGNIQYF. Using reference TRBV7-3 and TRBJ2-4 for the parts outside the CDR3, the full variable domain is GAGVSQTPSNKVTEKGKYVELRCDPISGHTALYWYRQSLGQGPEFLIYFQGTGAADDSGLPNDRFFAVRPEGSVSTLKIQRTERGDSAVYLCASSLERGNIQYFGAGTRLSVL.

This clone has only a few counts. The chain recombines TRBV23-1 with TRBJ2-7; unclear D gene. TRBV23-1 is an open reading frame, and its role is uncertain. The CDR3 has 16 residues. Trimming pared 0 bases from V and 3 bases from J, leaving 15 bases between. The CDR3 loop is CASSQSGRVSDYEQYF. The CDR3 bases are TGCGCCAGCAGTCAATCGGGTCGGGTATCCGACTACGAGCAGTACTTC.

The genes are TRBV19 and TRBJ1-1; maybe TRBD1 (6 bases). CDR3 length: 15 residues. V lost 6 bases, J lost 5 bases, and 19 bases lay in between. Per germline, CDR1 LNHDA and CDR2 SQIVND (reference sequence). The CDR3 bases are TGTGCCAGTAGCTCTTCTTGGGGGCGAGGGACTGAAGCTTTCTTT. This codes for CASSSSWGRGTEAFF.

The CDR3, as DNA: TGTGCCACCAGCAGAGGGACAGGGGATTTGTTTGGGGAGCCCCAGCATTTT. Amino acid sequence: CATSRGTGDLFGEPQHF. The chain joins TRBV15 to TRBJ1-5; 9 bases are shared with TRBD1. The V gene end was trimmed by 1 base and the J gene end by 8 bases; junction bases not matched to a gene: 12. The CDR3 totals 17 residues. Per the germline V gene, CDR1 is LNHNV and CDR2 is YYDKDF (reference sequence).